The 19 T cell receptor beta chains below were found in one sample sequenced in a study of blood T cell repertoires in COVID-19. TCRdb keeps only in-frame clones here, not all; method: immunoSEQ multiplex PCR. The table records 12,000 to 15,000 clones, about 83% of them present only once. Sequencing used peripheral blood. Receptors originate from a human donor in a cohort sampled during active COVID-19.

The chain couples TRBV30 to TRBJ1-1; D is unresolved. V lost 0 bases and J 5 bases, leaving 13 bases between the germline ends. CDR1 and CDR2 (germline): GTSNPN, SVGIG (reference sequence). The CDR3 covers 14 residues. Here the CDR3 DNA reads TGTGCCTGGAGTGTCGGAGGAAGAGCGACTGAAGCTTTCTTT. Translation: CAWSVGGRATEAFF. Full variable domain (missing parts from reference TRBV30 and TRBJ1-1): SQTIHQWPATLVQPVGSPLSLECTVEGTSNPNLYWYRQAAGRGLQLLFYSVGIGQISSEVPQNLSASRPQDRQFILSSKKLLLSDSGFYLCAWSVGGRATEAFFGQGTRLTVV.

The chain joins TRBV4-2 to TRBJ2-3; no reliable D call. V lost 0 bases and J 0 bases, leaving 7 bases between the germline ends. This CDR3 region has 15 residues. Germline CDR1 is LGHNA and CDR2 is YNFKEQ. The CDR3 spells CASSQETASTDTQYF. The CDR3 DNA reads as TGTGCCAGCAGCCAAGAAACAGCTAGCACAGATACGCAGTATTTT.

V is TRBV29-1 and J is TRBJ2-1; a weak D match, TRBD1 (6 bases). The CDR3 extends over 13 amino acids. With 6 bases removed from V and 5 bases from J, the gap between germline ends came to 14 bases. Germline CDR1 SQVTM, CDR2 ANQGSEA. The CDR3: CSVPWTEDNEQFF. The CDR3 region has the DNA TGCAGCGTCCCGTGGACAGAGGACAATGAGCAGTTCTTC.

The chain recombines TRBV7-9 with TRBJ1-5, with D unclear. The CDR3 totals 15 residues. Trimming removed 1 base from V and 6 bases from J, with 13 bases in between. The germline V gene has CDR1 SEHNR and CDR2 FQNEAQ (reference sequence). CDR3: CASSLGHERGQPQHF. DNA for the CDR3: TGTGCCAGCAGCTTAGGTCACGAGCGGGGTCAGCCCCAGCATTTT.

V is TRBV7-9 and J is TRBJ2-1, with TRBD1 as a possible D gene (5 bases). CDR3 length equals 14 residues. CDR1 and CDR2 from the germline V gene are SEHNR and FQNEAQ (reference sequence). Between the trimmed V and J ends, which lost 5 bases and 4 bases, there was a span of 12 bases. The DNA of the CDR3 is TGTGCCAGCAGCCTCGGGTCAGGGTACAATGAGCAGTTCTTC. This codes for CASSLGSGYNEQFF.

The CDR3 sequence is CATGTGQAYGYTF. The CDR3 DNA follows: TGTGCCACCGGCACCGGACAGGCTTATGGCTACACCTTC. The gene calls are TRBV10-3 and TRBJ1-2; 7 bases are a match to TRBD1. Germline V gene lookup returns CDR1 ENHRY and CDR2 SYGVKD. J lost 5 bases, V lost 10 bases, and 10 bases had no gene match. The CDR3 extends over 13 amino acids.

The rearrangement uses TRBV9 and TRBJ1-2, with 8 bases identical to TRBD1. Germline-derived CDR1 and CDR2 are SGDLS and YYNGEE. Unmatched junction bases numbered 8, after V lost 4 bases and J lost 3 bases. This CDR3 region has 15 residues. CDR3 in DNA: TGTGCCAGCAGCTTGGACGGGACAGGCGACTATGGCTACACCTTC. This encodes CASSLDGTGDYGYTF.

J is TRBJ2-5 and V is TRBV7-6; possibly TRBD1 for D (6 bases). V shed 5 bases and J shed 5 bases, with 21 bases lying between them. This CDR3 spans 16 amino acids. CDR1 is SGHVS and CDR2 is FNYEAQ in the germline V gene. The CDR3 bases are TGTGCCAGCAGCCGACCCCGACAGGACTCTGCGGAGACCCAGTACTTC. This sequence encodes CASSRPRQDSAETQYF.

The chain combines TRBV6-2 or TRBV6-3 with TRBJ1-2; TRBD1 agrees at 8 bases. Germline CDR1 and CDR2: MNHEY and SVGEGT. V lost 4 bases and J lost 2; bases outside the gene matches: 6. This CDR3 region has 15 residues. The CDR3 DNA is TGTGCCAGCAGTTCCTGGACAGGGCGAAACTATGGCTACACCTTC. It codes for CASSSWTGRNYGYTF.

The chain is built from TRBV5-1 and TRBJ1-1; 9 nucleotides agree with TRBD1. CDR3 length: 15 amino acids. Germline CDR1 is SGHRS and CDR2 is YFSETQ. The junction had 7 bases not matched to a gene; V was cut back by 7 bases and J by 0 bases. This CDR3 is CASCPGTGLNTEAFF. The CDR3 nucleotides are TGCGCCAGCTGTCCCGGGACAGGGCTGAACACTGAAGCTTTCTTT.

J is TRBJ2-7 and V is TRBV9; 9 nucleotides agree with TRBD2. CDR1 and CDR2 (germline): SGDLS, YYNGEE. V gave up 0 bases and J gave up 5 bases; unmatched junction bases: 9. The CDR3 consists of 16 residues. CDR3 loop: CASSVGISGSINEQYF. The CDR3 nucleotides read TGTGCCAGCAGCGTAGGTATTAGCGGGAGTATCAACGAGCAGTACTTC.

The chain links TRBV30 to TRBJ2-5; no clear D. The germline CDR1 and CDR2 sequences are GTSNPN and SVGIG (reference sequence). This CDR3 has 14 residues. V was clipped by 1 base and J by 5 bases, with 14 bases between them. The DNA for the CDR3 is TGTGCCTGGAGTGAGGCCCAGAGGAAGGAGACCCAGTACTTC. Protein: CAWSEAQRKETQYF.

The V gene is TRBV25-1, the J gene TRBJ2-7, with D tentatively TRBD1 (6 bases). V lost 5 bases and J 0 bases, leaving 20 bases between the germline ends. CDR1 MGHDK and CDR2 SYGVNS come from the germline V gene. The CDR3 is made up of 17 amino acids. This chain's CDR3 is CASSPRRGDPNSYEQYF. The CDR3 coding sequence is TGTGCCAGCAGTCCCCGCAGGGGCGACCCTAACTCCTACGAGCAGTACTTC.

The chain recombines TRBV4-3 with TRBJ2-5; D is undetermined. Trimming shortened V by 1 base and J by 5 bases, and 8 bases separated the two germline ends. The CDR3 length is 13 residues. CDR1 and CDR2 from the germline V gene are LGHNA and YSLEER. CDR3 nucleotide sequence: TGCGCCAGCAGCCAAGGAAGCCACGAGACCCAGTACTTC. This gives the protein CASSQGSHETQYF.

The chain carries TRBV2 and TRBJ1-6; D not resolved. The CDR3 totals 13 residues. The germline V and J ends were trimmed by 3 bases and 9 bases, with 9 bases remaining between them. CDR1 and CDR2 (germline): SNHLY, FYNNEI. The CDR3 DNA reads TGTGCCAGCAGTGAGAGGAGAATTTCACCCCTCCACTTT. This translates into CASSERRISPLHF.

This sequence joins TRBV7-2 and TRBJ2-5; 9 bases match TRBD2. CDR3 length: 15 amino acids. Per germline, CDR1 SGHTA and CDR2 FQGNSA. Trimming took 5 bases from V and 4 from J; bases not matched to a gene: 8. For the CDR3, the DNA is TGTGCCAGCAGCCCGCGTAGCGGGAGTTCAGAGACCCAGTACTTC. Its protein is CASSPRSGSSETQYF.

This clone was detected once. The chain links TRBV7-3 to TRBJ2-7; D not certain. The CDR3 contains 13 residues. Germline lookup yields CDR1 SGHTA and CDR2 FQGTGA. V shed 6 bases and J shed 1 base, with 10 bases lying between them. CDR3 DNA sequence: TGTGCCAGCAGTCCCGACATATCCTACGAGCAGTACTTC. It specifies CASSPDISYEQYF.

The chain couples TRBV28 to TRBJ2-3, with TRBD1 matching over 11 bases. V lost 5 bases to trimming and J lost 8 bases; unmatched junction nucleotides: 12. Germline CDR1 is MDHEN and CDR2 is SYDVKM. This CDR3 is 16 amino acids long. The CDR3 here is CASSTPGQGERGTQYF. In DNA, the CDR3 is TGTGCCAGCAGTACCCCGGGACAGGGGGAGCGAGGTACGCAGTATTTT.

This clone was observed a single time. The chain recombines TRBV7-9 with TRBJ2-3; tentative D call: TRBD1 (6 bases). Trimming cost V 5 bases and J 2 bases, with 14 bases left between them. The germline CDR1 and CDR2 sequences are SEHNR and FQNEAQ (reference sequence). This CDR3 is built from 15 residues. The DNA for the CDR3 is TGTGCCAGCAGCGCAAACAGGGACAACACAGATACGCAGTATTTT. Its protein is CASSANRDNTDTQYF.